This TCR beta chain originates from a study of blood T cell repertoires in COVID-19. The wider study: Sites across the United States, Italy and Spain contributed samples from acute and convalescent COVID-19.

Germline lookup yields CDR1 MGHRA and CDR2 YSYEKL. J lost 10 bases, V lost 1 base, and 8 bases had no gene match. CDR3 length: 14 residues. As processed by the authors: It was from reference gene primer amplification that nucleated cell counts were estimated. Produced via immunoSEQ multiplex PCR; TCRdb's table is partial and in-frame only. The V and J calls and clone size are taken from that table; D and trimming were inferred from the DNA. The profile covers around 59,000 clones, with about 90% appearing a single time and about 4.9% taken by the ten largest. Material for sequencing was peripheral blood. This sequence joins TRBV4-1 and TRBJ2-3, with 7 bases identical to TRBD2. The receptor was isolated from a man in his 60s with acute or convalescent COVID-19. The CDR3 loop reads CASSQGRASGAQYF. CDR3 DNA sequence: TGCGCCAGCAGCCAAGGCCGCGCAAGCGGGGCGCAGTATTTT.